This T cell receptor (beta chain) was found in a study of neoadjuvant nivolumab and ipilimumab in lung cancer (dated by TCRdb to 2018 to 2020). About the full investigation: Intravenous nivolumab was dosed at 3 mg/kg on days 1, 15 and 29, and in the combination arm ipilimumab 1 mg/kg was added on day 1 only. The primary trial endpoint was the major pathologic response (MPR) rate in the intention-to-treat population in each study arm. Of the 40 to 50 patients with operable NSCLC treated in the trial, some 23 were randomized to nivolumab monotherapy and roughly 21 to nivolumab plus ipilimumab. The study compared TCR repertoires in pretherapy (baseline) peripheral blood with TCR repertoires in tumors resected at surgery following neoadjuvant immune checkpoint blockade. Matched pretherapy and resected tumor pairs were analyzed for seven patients, of whom four received nivolumab and three received nivolumab plus ipilimumab.

Note on this clone: Its antigen is unknown. No base quality values were provided; no much bigger clone lies one nucleotide off.

V lost 1 base and J lost 6 bases; the stretch between them is 12 bases long. Counted from cysteine to phenylalanine, this CDR3 has 14 amino acids. The retained sequence is limited to the CDR3, 42 bases, with the frame set at the first base. CDR1 and CDR2, per the germline V gene (reference sequence), are MNHNY and SVGAGI. In light of the paper, this sample's time point label describes: at surgical resection after neoadjuvant nivolumab +/- ipilimumab. Samples came from the phase 2 randomized NEOSTAR trial, which tested neoadjuvant nivolumab or nivolumab plus ipilimumab followed by surgery in operable NSCLC. Overall study results and their limits: Pretherapy blood TCR richness correlated positively with richness in tumors resected after neoadjuvant therapy (Spearman R of about 0.82). Tumor T-cell richness and clonality rose from pretherapy to surgery in three of three dual-therapy tumors but in only two of four nivolumab-treated tumors. No significant correlation was found between TCR clonality and pathologic tumor regression, and only one major-pathologic-response sample was available for the clonality analysis. Greater TCR richness and clonality were observed in resected tumors than in tumor-adjacent uninvolved lung, and increases were observed in more dual-therapy-treated tumors. A small number of samples was subjected to TCR sequencing.

The method was the immunoSEQ multiplex PCR assay. Per the authors' processing: Repertoires were summarized by richness and clonality, and significantly expanded and contracted clones were identified between pre- and post-therapy samples. Sourced from immuneACCESS, this table was stored by TCRdb with only in-frame sequences that have V and J called. A share of the clones is absent; for the studies checked, an unresolved V gene accounts for under half, and the remainder has no known explanation. V and J calls and clone size are copied from that table; D and trimming were computed from the DNA. The sample data list a few thousand clones, and 73% of these were observed just once. The top ten clonotypes cover roughly 10% of the sample.

The receptor's source is an adult with non-small cell lung cancer. The sequence is built from TRBV6-6 and TRBJ1-2, with a weak D call of TRBD1 (5 bases match). The source material was tumor tissue, sampled after neoadjuvant nivolumab, alone or with ipilimumab, at or shortly before surgery. The base sequence is TGTGCCAGCAGTTACTTAGGGCAGGGTGATGGCTACACCTTC. Translation gives CASSYLGQGDGYTF.